Following are 2 T cell receptor beta chains from one sample sequenced in a study of T cells in Graves' hyperthyroidism and ophthalmopathy. Researchers amplified the TCR beta CDR3 regions from RNA transcripts. Initially, a first-round RT-PCR of the TCR CDR3 employed the HTBI primer set. TCRdb reprocessed the multiplex PCR reads via MiXCR and lists one record per CDR3 protein. The sample includes about 840,000 distinct CDR3 sequences, over 35% of them seen just once. The sequenced sample consisted of blood. These receptors all come from a man aged 18 to 35 with Graves' hyperthyroidism.

The chain carries TRBV7-9 and TRBJ2-7; D is perhaps TRBD2 (6 bases). This CDR3 region has 15 residues. CDR1 is SEHNR and CDR2 is FQNEAQ in the germline V gene (reference sequence). Trimming removed 0 bases from V and 2 bases from J, with 11 bases in between. This CDR3 reads CASSLALTGAYEQYF. As DNA, the CDR3 is TGTGCCAGCAGCTTAGCCCTAACGGGGGCCTACGAGCAGTACTTC.

The CDR3 DNA sequence: TGTGCCAGCTCACCACCCCTAGCGGGAGGATACGAGCAGTACTTC. Its protein is CASSPPLAGGYEQYF. The V call is TRBV10-3, the J call TRBJ2-7; 11 bases are a match to TRBD2. This CDR3 spans 15 amino acids. V shed 10 bases and J 4 bases; nucleotides not matched to a gene: 12. Per the germline V gene, CDR1 is ENHRY and CDR2 is SYGVKD.